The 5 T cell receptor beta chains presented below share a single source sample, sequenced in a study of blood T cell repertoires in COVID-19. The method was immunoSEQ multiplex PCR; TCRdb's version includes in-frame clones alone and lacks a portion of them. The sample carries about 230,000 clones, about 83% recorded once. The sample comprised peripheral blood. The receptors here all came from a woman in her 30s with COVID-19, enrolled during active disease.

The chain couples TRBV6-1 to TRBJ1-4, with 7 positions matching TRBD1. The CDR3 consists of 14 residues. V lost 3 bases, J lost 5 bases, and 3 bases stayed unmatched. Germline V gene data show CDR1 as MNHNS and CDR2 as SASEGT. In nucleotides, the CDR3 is TGTGCCAGCAGTGAGGGACAGTACAATGAAAAACTGTTTTTT. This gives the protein CASSEGQYNEKLFF.

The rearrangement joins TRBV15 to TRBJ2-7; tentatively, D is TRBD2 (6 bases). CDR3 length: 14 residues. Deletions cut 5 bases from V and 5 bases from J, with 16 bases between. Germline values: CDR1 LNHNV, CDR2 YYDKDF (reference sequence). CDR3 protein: CATSDPTGANEQYF. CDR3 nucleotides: TGTGCCACCAGCGACCCGACGGGAGCTAACGAGCAGTACTTC.

This CDR3 is CASSPDRRGRNGYTF. The CDR3 bases are TGTGCCAGCAGTCCTGACAGGCGCGGGAGAAATGGCTACACCTTC. The J gene is TRBJ1-2, the V gene TRBV7-3; D possibly corresponds to TRBD1 (6 bases). Deletions cut 6 bases from V and 6 bases from J, with 20 bases between. CDR1 is SGHTA and CDR2 is FQGTGA in the germline V gene. The CDR3 spans 15 residues.

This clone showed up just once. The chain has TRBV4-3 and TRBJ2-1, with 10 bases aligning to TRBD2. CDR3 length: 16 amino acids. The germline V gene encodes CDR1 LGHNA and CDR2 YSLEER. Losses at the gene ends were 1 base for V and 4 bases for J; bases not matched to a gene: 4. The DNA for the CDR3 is TGCGCCAGCAGCCAAGGACCTAGCGGGGGTTACAATGAGCAGTTCTTC. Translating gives CASSQGPSGGYNEQFF.

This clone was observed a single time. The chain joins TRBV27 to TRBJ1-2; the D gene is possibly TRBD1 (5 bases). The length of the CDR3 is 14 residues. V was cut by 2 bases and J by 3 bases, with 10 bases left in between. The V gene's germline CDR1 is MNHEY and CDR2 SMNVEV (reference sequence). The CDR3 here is CASSLAPGDYGYTF. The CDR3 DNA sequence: TGTGCCAGCAGTTTAGCACCGGGGGACTATGGCTACACCTTC.